The subject of this entry is one T cell receptor (beta chain). The entry originates in a study of cytomegalovirus exposure and HLA in healthy donors. From germline, CDR1 is LNHNV and CDR2 YYDKDF (reference sequence). The CDR3 covers 16 residues. Trimming removed 0 bases from V and 6 bases from J, with 15 bases in between. The primer mix had 60 Vbeta and 13 Jbeta primers. TCRdb keeps only in-frame clones here, not all; method: immunoSEQ multiplex PCR. Found here are around 130,000 clones, approximately 80% of them singletons; the top ten hold around 1.8%. This sequence joins TRBV15 and TRBJ2-1; the D gene is possibly TRBD2 (6 bases). This clonotype was sampled from a woman aged 40 to 50 in good health and CMV-seronegative. Sequenced: PBMCs. The CDR3 DNA is TGTGCCACCAGCAGAGATGCGGGGCCTTCCCCCAATGAGCAGTTCTTC. Translated: CATSRDAGPSPNEQFF.